This record looks at one TCR beta chain sequence and its context. Its specific antigen is unknown. No base qualities exist here, and no much larger clone lies one base off it. Spanning cysteine to phenylalanine, the CDR3 consists of 15 amino acids. The sequence is cut down to CDR3 DNA, 45 bases in frame from base 1. Trimming takes 4 bases off V and 6 bases off J; junction bases not matched to a gene: 7. Per the germline V gene, SGHRS is the CDR1 and YFSETQ is the CDR2. This record comes from a study of graft-versus-host responses after intestinal transplantation listed by TCRdb under 2021. In terms of the full investigation: The transplants that recipients received were multivisceral, liver-intestinal, or isolated intestinal. The cohort enrolled 20 to 25 intestinal transplant recipients, one of whom was a retransplant, and a few patients without pretransplant specimens were excluded. Bulk TCR-beta CDR3 sequencing was used to track graft-versus-host and host-versus-graft alloreactive T cell clones in the graft, circulation and bone marrow after intestinal transplantation. Every recipient was given anti-thymocyte globulin induction, followed by around three years of maintenance tacrolimus and steroids. Alloreactive clones were identified by sequencing pre-transplant mixed lymphocyte reaction products and comparing them with unstimulated pre-transplant donor and recipient T cells. Rather than being sequenced by the commercial service, samples from a few later patients were sequenced in-house on an Illumina MiSeq and processed with MiXCR. A peak of at least 4% donor T cells among recipient peripheral blood mononuclear cells was the definition used for donor T cell macrochimerism.

Read against the paper, the sample's time point label means: cells obtained before transplantation from donor or recipient. CD3+CD4+ and CD3+CD8+ populations were FACS-sorted from unstimulated pre-transplant donor and recipient cells taken from spleen or lymph nodes. Library preparation was by the immunoSEQ multiplex PCR assay. For most patients, genomic DNA was isolated with the Qiagen DNeasy Blood and Tissue Kit and shipped frozen to Adaptive Biotechnologies for TCR sequencing. For most patients, genomic DNA was subjected to high-throughput TCR-beta CDR3 sequencing by Adaptive Biotechnologies. The authors processed their data as follows. TCR sequencing data for some 17 patients were retrieved from Adaptive's ImmunoSEQ software; a few other patients were processed with MiXCR and VDJtools. CD4 versus CD8 sorting errors were corrected by removing sequences found in both subsets at a frequency ratio below 5:1. CDR3 nucleotide sequences shared by donor and recipient were removed because the origin of these sequences could not be assigned. Alloreactive clones required at least 2-fold expansion over unstimulated cells and minimum CFSE-low frequency of 0.002% (template counts) or 0.001% (read counts). Clones were considered mappable if detected in sequenced pre-transplant spleen, lymph node, or MLR CFSE-low populations of the donor or recipient. The cumulative frequency of alloreactive clones was calculated as a percentage of all sequences, weighted by copy number. Drawn from immuneACCESS, this table holds only the in-frame rearrangements with V and J called that TCRdb kept. Clones are partly lost; checked studies trace under half to an unresolved V gene and leave the rest unexplained. V, J and clone size are those of that table, while D and trimming were read from the DNA. Across this sample there are about 82,000 clones, with about 91% seen only once. The ten largest clones take up 0.3% to 0.45% of the sample.

Paper-wide results and their limitations: Early after transplant, peak levels of circulating GvH clones were associated with declines in HvG clones. High GvH to HvG T cell clonal ratios were observed in the allografts of patients with donor T cell macrochimerism. GvH clones were found in recipient bone marrow, and some of the GvH clones appeared earlier in ileal mucosa or blood, which is consistent with an intestinal mucosal origin. The relatively low number and heterogeneity of intestinal transplant patients limited the conclusions.

The clonotype originates from a human donor who was the organ donor for an intestinal transplant. The rearrangement combines TRBV5-1 with TRBJ1-4, with TRBD1 matching 9 junction bases. The specimen comprised unstimulated CD4+ T cells sorted from spleen or lymph node cells, sampled before transplant. Here the CDR3 is given as CASSLTGGRDEKLFF. The DNA reads as follows: TGCGCCAGCAGCCTAACAGGGGGCCGGGATGAAAAACTGTTTTTT. Joined to the reference TRBV5-1 and TRBJ1-4 proteins, this CDR3 gives the full variable domain: KAGVTQTPRYLIKTRGQQVTLSCSPISGHRSVSWYQQTPGQGLQFLFEYFSETQRNKGNFPGRFSGRQFSNSRSEMNVSTLELGDSALYLCASSLTGGRDEKLFFGSGTQLSVL.